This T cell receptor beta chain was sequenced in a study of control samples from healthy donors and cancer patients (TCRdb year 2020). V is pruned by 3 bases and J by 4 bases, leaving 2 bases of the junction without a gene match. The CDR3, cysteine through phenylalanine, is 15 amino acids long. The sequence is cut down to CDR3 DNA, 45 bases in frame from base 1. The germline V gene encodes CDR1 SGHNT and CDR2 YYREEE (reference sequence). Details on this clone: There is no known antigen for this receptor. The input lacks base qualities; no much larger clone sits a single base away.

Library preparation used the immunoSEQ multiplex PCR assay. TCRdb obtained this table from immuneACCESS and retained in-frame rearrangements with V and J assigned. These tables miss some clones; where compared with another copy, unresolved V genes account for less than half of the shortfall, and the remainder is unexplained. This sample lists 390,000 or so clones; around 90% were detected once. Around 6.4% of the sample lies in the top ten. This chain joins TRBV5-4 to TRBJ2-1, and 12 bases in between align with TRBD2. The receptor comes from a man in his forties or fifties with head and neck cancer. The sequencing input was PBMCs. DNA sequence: TGTGCCAGCAGCTCGACTAGCGGGGGATACAATGAGCAGTTCTTC. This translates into CASSSTSGGYNEQFF.